This TCR beta chain was recovered during a study of identical twins. Findings and caveats of the study: The more abundant beta clonotypes in cord blood had fewer insertions, and memory repertoires did not show this.

The CDR3 spans 14 residues. The germline V gene encodes CDR1 MNHEY and CDR2 SMNVEV (reference sequence). Trimming took off 5 bases at V and 7 bases at J, with 18 bases between the two ends. A note on this clonotype: Its target is unknown.

Unique molecular identifiers were present on the cDNA, and a universal primer site came from template switching. A single record per CDR3 protein comes from TCRdb applying MiXCR to the 5' RACE reads. The repertoire has some 270,000 distinct CDR3 sequences, roughly 8% of them found once; the top ten carry less than 4%. The same data also went into a second study, on yellow fever vaccine responses in identical twins. From that second work: It has been reported that, in twins, the vaccine T cell response seemed partly convergent and partly personalized.

This chain joins TRBV27 and TRBJ2-7; no definite D call. The material sequenced was CD8+ T cells sorted from blood. The TCR sequence derives from a woman aged 18-35 years in good health. CDR3 DNA: TGTGCCAGCAGTCCGCCGGGTAGATTTCTTGAGCAGTACTTC. It yields the protein CASSPPGRFLEQYF.